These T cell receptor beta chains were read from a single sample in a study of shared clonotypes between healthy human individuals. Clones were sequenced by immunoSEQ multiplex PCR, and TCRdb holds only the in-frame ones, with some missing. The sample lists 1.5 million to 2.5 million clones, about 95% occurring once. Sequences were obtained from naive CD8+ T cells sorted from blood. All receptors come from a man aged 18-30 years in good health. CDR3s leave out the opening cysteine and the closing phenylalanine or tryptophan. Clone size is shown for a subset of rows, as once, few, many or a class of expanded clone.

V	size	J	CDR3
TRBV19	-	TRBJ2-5	ASSIAGKETQY
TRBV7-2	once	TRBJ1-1	ASSLVEGGTEAF
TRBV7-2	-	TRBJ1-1	ASSFAGPTEAF
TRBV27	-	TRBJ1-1	ASSIQGSRTEAF
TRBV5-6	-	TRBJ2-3	ASSPGQEHTDTQY
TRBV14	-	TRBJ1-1	ASSQEWGGRTEAF
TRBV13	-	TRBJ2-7	ASSPTLGAYEQY
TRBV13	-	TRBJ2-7	ASSGQGLEQY
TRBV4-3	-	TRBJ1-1	ASSQDRAMNTEAF
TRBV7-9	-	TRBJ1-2	ASSLAQGGEYGYT
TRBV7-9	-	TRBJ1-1	ASSPPGPRDTEAF
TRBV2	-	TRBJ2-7	ASSPGTRTYEQY
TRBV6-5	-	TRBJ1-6	ASSSPRDSEPLH
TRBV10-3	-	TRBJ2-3	AISESTGSGSTDTQY
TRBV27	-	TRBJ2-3	ASSWDSADTQY
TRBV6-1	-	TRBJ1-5	ASKILEQGMWPQH
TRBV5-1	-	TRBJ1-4	ASSLETRDARRNEKLF
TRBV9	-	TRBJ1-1	ASSVTFDRGPSNTEAF
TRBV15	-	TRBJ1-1	ATSRDAVTGRWTEAF
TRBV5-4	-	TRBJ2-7	ASSLVGSSYEQY
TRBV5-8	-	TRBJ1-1	ASSAGGKAF
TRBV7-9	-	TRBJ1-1	ASSLRVTEAF
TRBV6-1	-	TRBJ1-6	ASSGVGTGSPLH
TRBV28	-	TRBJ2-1	ASSTLAGRHPYNEQF
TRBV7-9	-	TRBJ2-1	ASSHPQATYNEQF
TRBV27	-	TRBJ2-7	ASSLSLLYEQY
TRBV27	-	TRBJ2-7	ASTQGYEQY
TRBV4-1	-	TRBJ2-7	ASSQDGGSYEQY
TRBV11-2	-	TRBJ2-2	ASSLLATGELF
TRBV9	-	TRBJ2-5	ASSEGGLNQETQY
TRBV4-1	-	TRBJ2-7	ASSQTQGYEQY
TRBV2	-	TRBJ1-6	ASSPQGSDNSPLH
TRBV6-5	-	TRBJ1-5	ASSNGQGTQPQH
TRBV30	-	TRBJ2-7	AWSAGQSLSEQY
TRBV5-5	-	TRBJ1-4	ASSSGLTNAIEKLF
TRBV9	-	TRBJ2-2	ASSLAPQYSNTGELF
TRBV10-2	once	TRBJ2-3	ASNLQGWGSTDTQY
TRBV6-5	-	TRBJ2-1	ASSYGQGPYNEQF
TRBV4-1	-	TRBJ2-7	ASSQRLAETYEQY
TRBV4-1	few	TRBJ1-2	ASSLRDTMNYGYT